These 4 T cell receptor beta chains share one sample of origin, sequenced in a study of regulatory T cells in long-lasting Graves disease. Through Arm-PCR of CDR3 regions and iRepertoire HTBI primers, TCR beta libraries were built. TCRdb reanalysed the multiplex PCR reads using MiXCR and keeps one entry per CDR3 protein. The table shows roughly 400,000 distinct CDR3 sequences, with around 20% occurring only once. The time point here: persistent/refractory GD, antithyroid drugs over 5 years with positive TRAb. Extracted RNA from PBMCs served as the source of the TCR library. The sample here was peripheral blood mononuclear cells (PBMCs), taken when the disease was refractory, from a patient treated with antithyroid drugs. These receptors were taken from a female donor with Graves disease.

In this sample, this clonotype turned up many times. This rearrangement joins TRBV28 to TRBJ1-3; TRBD1 matches 8 bases. The CDR3 contains 13 residues. CDR1 and CDR2 (germline): MDHEN, SYDVKM. With 5 bases clipped from V and 3 bases from J, the junction kept 0 bases outside the gene matches. The CDR3 protein is CASSDRGGNTIYF. DNA of the CDR3: TGTGCCAGCAGTGACAGGGGTGGAAACACCATATATTTT.

V gene TRBV5-1 combines with J gene TRBJ1-6; D may be TRBD1 (6 bases). With 3 bases removed from V and 10 bases from J, the gap between germline ends came to 11 bases. The CDR3 sequence is 13 residues long. CDR1 and CDR2 from the germline V gene are SGHRS and YFSETQ. The CDR3 nucleotides read TGCGCCAGCAGCTCTCAGGGGCGCTCACCCCTCCACTTT. Protein sequence: CASSSQGRSPLHF.

This clonotype was counted only a few times. The rearrangement uses TRBV12-3 or TRBV12-4 and TRBJ1-2; D possibly corresponds to TRBD1 (6 bases). CDR3 length: 12 amino acids. Trimming removed 7 bases at V and 5 bases at J, with 11 bases between. CDR3 nucleotide sequence: TGTGCCAGCAACGGACAGCGATATGGCTACACCTTC. Its translation: CASNGQRYGYTF.

The table lists this clonotype with a few counts. The rearrangement joins TRBV27 to TRBJ2-7; D perhaps matches TRBD2 (6 bases). The CDR3 is 14 residues long. In germline, CDR1 is MNHEY, CDR2 SMNVEV (reference sequence). The V and J ends lost 1 base and 2 bases respectively, with 9 bases between them. CDR3 amino acids: CASSLLGRPYEQYF. The CDR3 nucleotides read TGTGCCAGCAGTTTATTGGGGAGGCCCTACGAGCAGTACTTC.